The table lists the clone carrying this TCR beta chain with a few counts. The CDR3 loop spans 18 amino acids. The germline V gene encodes CDR1 MDHEN and CDR2 SYDVKM. V trimming: 3 bases; J trimming: 1 base; junction bases outside the gene matches: 5. The data belong to a study of T cells in Graves' hyperthyroidism and ophthalmopathy. Amplified TCR beta CDR3 regions came from RNA transcripts. HTBI primers were the set used in a first-round RT-PCR of the TCR CDR3. MiXCR, applied by TCRdb to the multiplex PCR reads, yields one record per CDR3 protein. The data hold 650,000 to 700,000 distinct CDR3 sequences, with roughly 17% observed a single time. Across 18 months, stable Graves' hyperthyroidism was marked by no progression to ophthalmopathy.

The sequence was collected from a man aged 45-65 years with Graves' hyperthyroidism. Sample: blood. The gene calls are TRBV28 and TRBJ2-6; 11 nucleotides line up with TRBD2. CDR3 sequence reads: CASSFGGLAVSGANVLTF. CDR3 nucleotide sequence: TGTGCCAGCAGTTTTGGGGGACTAGCGGTATCTGGGGCCAACGTCCTGACTTTC.